These 11 T cell receptor beta chains originate from one sample sequenced in a study of long-term antiretroviral therapy in people with HIV. The assay, immunoSEQ v3.0, was run at survey level. Assay: immunoSEQ multiplex PCR; the TCRdb copy retains only in-frame clones and omits some. The sample holds around 43,000 clones, approximately 94% seen once. The specimen comprised unsorted PBMCs, sampled approximately 9.1 years after starting antiretroviral therapy. All receptors come from a young man with HIV.

The chain couples TRBV11-3 to TRBJ1-6; D remains ambiguous. This CDR3 spans 13 amino acids. Germline V gene sequence: CDR1 SGHNT, CDR2 YENEEA. The germline V and J ends were trimmed by 5 bases and 7 bases, with 9 bases remaining between them. CDR3 in amino acids: CASSISHNSPLHF. As DNA, the CDR3 is TGTGCCAGCAGCATCAGTCACAATTCACCCCTCCACTTT. The whole variable domain, filled in from reference TRBV11-3 and TRBJ1-6, reads EAGVVQSPRYKIIEKKQPVAFWCNPISGHNTLYWYLQNLGQGPELLIRYENEEAVDDSQLPKDRFSAERLKGVDSTLKIQPAELGDSAVYLCASSISHNSPLHFGNGTRLTVT.

The chain carries TRBV4-1 and TRBJ2-5, with D perhaps matching TRBD1 (6 bases). Germline-derived CDR1 and CDR2 are MGHRA and YSYEKL. The length of the CDR3 is 16 residues. The V gene lost 4 bases and the J gene lost 1 base, with 16 bases spanning the gap. CDR3 residues: CASSPQSGQFQETQYF. The CDR3 DNA sequence: TGCGCCAGCAGCCCACAATCAGGACAGTTCCAAGAGACCCAGTACTTC.

This clone was seen a single time. The chain employs TRBV4-2 and TRBJ1-3; tentative D call: TRBD1 (6 bases). The CDR3 contains 16 residues. V was trimmed by 0 bases and J by 3 bases, leaving 12 bases between them. Germline V gene data show CDR1 as LGHNA and CDR2 as YNFKEQ. CDR3 DNA: TGTGCCAGCAGCCAAGAAGGGGGGGACATTGGAAACACCATATATTTT. Its translation: CASSQEGGDIGNTIYF.

The chain is built from TRBV7-9 and TRBJ2-7, with D perhaps matching TRBD2 (5 bases). In germline, CDR1 is SEHNR, CDR2 FQNEAQ (reference sequence). The CDR3 sequence is 14 residues long. V was pared by 3 bases and J by 2 bases, with 11 bases between. In nucleotides, the CDR3 is TGTGCCAGCAGCTTCTCAACGGGAACCTACGAGCAGTACTTC. This codes for CASSFSTGTYEQYF.

The V call is TRBV28, the J call TRBJ1-3; tentatively, D is TRBD1 (6 bases). Trimming left V 8 bases short and J 4 bases short, with 15 bases between. In germline, CDR1 is MDHEN, CDR2 SYDVKM. This CDR3 comprises 14 residues. DNA for the CDR3: TGTGCCAGCCGGGGGGGGGCGCCCGGAAACACCATATATTTT. Translated: CASRGGAPGNTIYF.

The chain links TRBV6-6 to TRBJ2-7; no clear D. CDR1 is MNHNY and CDR2 is SVGAGI in the germline V gene (reference sequence). V lost 6 bases, J lost 6 bases, and 18 bases lay in between. This CDR3 region has 14 residues. CDR3 loop: CASRMAYGFSEQYV. The CDR3 DNA reads TGTGCCAGCAGGATGGCCTATGGGTTCAGCGAGCAGTACGTC.

The V and J genes are TRBV2 and TRBJ1-5; a weak D match, TRBD1 (5 bases). CDR1 and CDR2 (germline): SNHLY, FYNNEI. The CDR3 is 14 amino acids. The V end was cut by 3 bases, the J end by 10 bases, with 16 bases between. The CDR3 loop is CASSEQGIQAPQHF. In DNA form, the CDR3 reads TGTGCCAGCAGTGAGCAGGGTATCCAAGCCCCCCAGCATTTT.

V gene TRBV5-6 combines with J gene TRBJ2-3; TRBD1 is a possible D gene (5 bases). Trimming shortened V by 1 base and J by 4 bases, and 7 bases separated the two germline ends. Germline CDR1 is SGHDT and CDR2 is YYEEEE. CDR3 length: 13 amino acids. CDR3 sequence: CASSLPRADTQYF. CDR3 DNA sequence: TGTGCCAGCAGCTTGCCCAGGGCAGATACGCAGTATTTT.

The V and J genes are TRBV5-1 and TRBJ1-6, with 9 nucleotides matching TRBD1. CDR1 is SGHRS and CDR2 is YFSETQ in the germline V gene. The CDR3 contains 16 residues. V dropped 3 bases and J dropped 8; count of bases not matched to a gene: 9. The chain's CDR3 is CASSSFGQGRDSPLHF. CDR3 coding DNA: TGCGCCAGCAGCTCGTTCGGACAGGGGCGGGATTCACCCCTCCACTTT.

The chain links TRBV19 to TRBJ2-2; 8 nucleotides align to TRBD1. Germline V gene data show CDR1 as LNHDA and CDR2 as SQIVND (reference sequence). The J segment lost 5 bases and the V segment lost 3 bases, leaving 11 bases of the junction unmatched. CDR3 length equals 17 residues. CDR3 loop: CASSIRPGGVKTGELFF. The CDR3 coding sequence is TGTGCCAGTAGTATTCGTCCAGGGGGCGTGAAAACCGGGGAGCTGTTTTTT.

CDR3 loop: CASNRDSYEQYV. DNA for the CDR3: TGTGCCAGCAACCGGGACTCCTACGAGCAGTACGTC. This rearrangement joins TRBV7-9 to TRBJ2-7; TRBD2 is a possible D gene (5 bases). The germline CDR1 and CDR2 sequences are SEHNR and FQNEAQ (reference sequence). V was trimmed by 7 bases and J by 0 bases, leaving 7 bases between them. There are 12 residues in the CDR3.